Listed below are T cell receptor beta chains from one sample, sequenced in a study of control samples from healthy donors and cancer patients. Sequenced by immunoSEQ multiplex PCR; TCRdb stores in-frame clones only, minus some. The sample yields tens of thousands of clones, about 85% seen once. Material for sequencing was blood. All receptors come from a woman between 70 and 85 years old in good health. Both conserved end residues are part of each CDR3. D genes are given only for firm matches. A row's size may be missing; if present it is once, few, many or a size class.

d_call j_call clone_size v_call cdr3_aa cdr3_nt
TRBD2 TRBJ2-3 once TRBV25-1 CASSESTWGGSQYF TGTGCCAGCAGTGAATCAACATGGGGCGGGAGCCAGTATTTT
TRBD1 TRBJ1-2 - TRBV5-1 CASSPLGQARGYTF TGCGCCAGCAGCCCTTTGGGACAGGCCCGGGGCTACACCTTC
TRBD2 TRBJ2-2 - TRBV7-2 CASSSQGTSGTLAGELFF TGTGCCAGCAGCTCCCAGGGGACTAGCGGGACTTTGGCCGGGGAGCTGTTTTTT
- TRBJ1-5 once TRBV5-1 CASSPAGRQPQHF TGCGCCAGCAGCCCTGCAGGGCGACAGCCCCAGCATTTT
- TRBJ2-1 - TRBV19 CASSPQTVLYNEQFF TGTGCCAGTAGCCCCCAGACAGTCTTATACAATGAGCAGTTCTTC
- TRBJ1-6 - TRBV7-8 CASSPRTARRTYNSPLHF TGTGCCAGCAGTCCTCGGACAGCCCGACGTACCTATAATTCACCCCTCCACTTT
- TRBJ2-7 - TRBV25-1 CASSEGNPAYEQYF TGTGCCAGCAGTGAAGGGAACCCCGCTTACGAGCAGTACTTC
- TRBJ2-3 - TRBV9 CASSVDRSTDTQYF TGTGCCAGCAGCGTAGACCGGAGCACAGATACGCAGTATTTT
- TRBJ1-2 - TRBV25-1 CASSDPRGVRGYTF TGTGCCAGCAGTGACCCCCGGGGGGTAAGGGGCTACACCTTC
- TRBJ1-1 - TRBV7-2 CASSPGFPPEAFF TGTGCCAGCAGTCCAGGGTTCCCCCCTGAAGCTTTCTTT
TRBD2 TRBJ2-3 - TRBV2 CASMGGTDTQYF TGTGCCAGCATGGGGGGGACAGATACGCAGTATTTT
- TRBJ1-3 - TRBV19 CAALSSSGNTIYF TGTGCCGCCCTTTCGAGCTCTGGAAACACCATATATTTT
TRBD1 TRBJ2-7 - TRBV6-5 CASSREQGLSYEQYF TGTGCCAGCAGTCGAGAACAGGGGCTCTCCTACGAGCAGTACTTC
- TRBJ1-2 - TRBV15 CATSSQEYYGYTF TGTGCCACCAGCAGTCAGGAGTACTATGGCTACACCTTC
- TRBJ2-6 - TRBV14 CASSQDLQSSGANVLTF TGTGCCAGCAGCCAAGATCTCCAGAGCTCTGGGGCCAACGTCCTGACTTTC
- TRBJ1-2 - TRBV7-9 CASIQQGEAGGYTF TGTGCCAGCATCCAACAGGGAGAGGCCGGGGGCTACACCTTC
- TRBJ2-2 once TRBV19 CASTGAVGFTGELFF TGTGCCAGTACCGGAGCAGTGGGGTTCACCGGGGAGCTGTTTTTT
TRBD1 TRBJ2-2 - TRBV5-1 CASSSTGDNTGELFF TGCGCCAGCAGCTCCACAGGGGACAACACCGGGGAGCTGTTTTTT
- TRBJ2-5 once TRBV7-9 CASSSGLERKTQYF TGTGCCAGCAGCTCGGGACTTGAAAGGAAGACCCAGTACTTC
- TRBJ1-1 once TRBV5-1 CASSLAGSNTEAFF TGCGCCAGCAGCTTGGCCGGGTCTAACACTGAAGCTTTCTTT
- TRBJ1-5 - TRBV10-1 CASSVNSNQPQHF TGCGCCAGCAGTGTTAATAGCAATCAGCCCCAGCATTTT
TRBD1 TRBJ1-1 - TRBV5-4 CASSPPTGQNTEAFF TGTGCCAGCAGCCCGCCGACAGGGCAGAACACTGAAGCTTTCTTT
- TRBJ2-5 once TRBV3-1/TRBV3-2 CASSRGQFEETQYF TGTGCCAGCAGCCGAGGGCAATTCGAAGAGACCCAGTACTTC
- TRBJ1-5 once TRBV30 CAWSGGIEQPQHF TGTGCCTGGAGTGGGGGAATTGAGCAGCCCCAGCATTTT